The source of this T cell receptor (beta chain) is a study of blood T cell repertoires in COVID-19. Background on the study: Samples representing acute and convalescent COVID-19 were sourced from the United States, Italy and Spain. PBMCs, B-cell-depleted T cells, or T cells provided the cDNA or gDNA that made up the material.

Libraries were prepared by immunoSEQ multiplex PCR; TCRdb keeps only in-frame clonotypes and omits some of them. The sample shows about 190,000 clones, more than 70% of them seen only once. The CDR3 length is 13 residues. V was cut by 6 bases and J by 3 bases, with 10 bases left in between. Germline CDR1 is SGHNT and CDR2 is YENEEA. Sequenced material: peripheral blood. The chain recombines TRBV11-3 with TRBJ2-3; no clear D gene. This receptor was identified in a woman aged 40 to 50 who had recovered from COVID-19. The DNA of the CDR3 is TGTGCCAGCAGACTAAACCCGACAGATACGCAGTATTTT. Translated: CASRLNPTDTQYF.